This TCR beta chain came from a study of brain T cells in children with intractable seizures (dated by TCRdb to about 2021). Regarding the research as a whole: As a first screen for immune gene transcripts, resected brain tissue from approximately 54 pediatric epilepsy surgery cases was run on a NanoString immunology panel. Of the roughly 12 selected surgery cases, pre-surgery blood was also sequenced for eight, so four had brain tissue only.

Including the terminal cysteine and phenylalanine, the CDR3 comprises 15 residues. Here the CDR3 DNA is all that survives: 45 bases in frame from base 1. According to the germline V gene, CDR1 reads SGDLS and CDR2 reads YYNGEE. After removal of 4 bases from V and 3 bases from J, the junction retains 6 bases not matched to a gene. Study-wide conclusions, independent of this receptor: Because sequencing depth was different between pre-surgery and post-surgery blood, clones absent from the pre-surgery sample may reflect undersampling. Viral specificity was inferred solely from CDR3 sequence similarity, and the HCMV serostatus of the patients was not known.

The immunoSEQ assay was applied to genomic DNA to generate the TCR beta chain sequences. On the authors' methods: CDR3 sequences that did not begin with the conserved framework cysteine at position 104 were removed manually. To get clonality, the normalized Shannon's Diversity Index was subtracted from one, giving values from 0 (maximal diversity) to 1 (oligoclonal). Chi-squared comparison-of-proportions tests assessed whether the same CDR3 differed in frequency between samples, such as brain versus blood. Public clonotypes were identified through searches of immuneACCESS, and similarity to known antiviral clonotypes was evaluated with the VDJdb browser. TCRdb stores this immuneACCESS table with in-frame sequences only. Part of the clones is absent; in the studies checked, under half of the shortfall reflects unresolved V genes, and no reason is known for the rest. V and J calls and clone size are given by that table; D and trimming were obtained from the DNA. The sample yields about 110,000 clones; 85% to 95% were counted once. 3.8% of the sample is in the top ten clones.

What the time point label conveys for this sample: resected brain tissue, or blood drawn just prior to surgery. The surgery cases showing the highest brain T cell transcript signatures were chosen for TCR beta chain sequencing of brain tissue and, when available, of blood. Before surgery, the patients had been given at least one anti-epileptic drug. TCR-sequenced patients were children with drug-resistant epilepsy due to tuberous sclerosis complex, focal cortical dysplasia, Rasmussen encephalitis or hemimegalencephaly. Blood samples were drawn just before the epilepsy surgery. Bulk genomic DNA was extracted from unsorted brain tissue and whole blood with the Monarch genomic DNA purification kit. Details on this clone: The target of this receptor is not known. No base quality information exists; no much larger clone differs at one position.

The sample was peripheral blood, taken at surgery. This chain joins TRBV9 to TRBJ2-1, with 8 bases matching TRBD2. The receptor comes from a boy under three years old with hemimegalencephaly and intractable seizures. The nucleotides read TGTGCCAGCAGCCCGGGGGGGACTGACTACAATGAGCAGTTCTTC. Its protein reads: CASSPGGTDYNEQFF.